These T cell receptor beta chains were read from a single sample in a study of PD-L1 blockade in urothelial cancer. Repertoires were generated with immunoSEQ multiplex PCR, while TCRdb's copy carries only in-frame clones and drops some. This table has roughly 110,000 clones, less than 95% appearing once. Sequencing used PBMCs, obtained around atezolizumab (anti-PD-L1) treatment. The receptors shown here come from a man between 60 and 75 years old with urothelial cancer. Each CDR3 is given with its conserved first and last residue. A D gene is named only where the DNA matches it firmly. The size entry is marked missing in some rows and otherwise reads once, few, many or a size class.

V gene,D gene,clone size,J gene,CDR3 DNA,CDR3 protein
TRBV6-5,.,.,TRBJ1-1,TGTGCCAGCAGTTACTCGTCCAGGAACACTGAAGCTTTCTTT,CASSYSSRNTEAFF
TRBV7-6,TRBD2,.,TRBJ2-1,TGTGCCAGCAGCGAACAGCGGGAGCGCAATTTCTTC,CASSEQRERNFF
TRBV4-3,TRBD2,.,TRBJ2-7,TGCGCCAGCAGCCAACATCTAGCGGGAGGCGGACAACCACCCCTTTCCCAGTACGAGCAGTACTTC,CASSQHLAGGGQPPLSQYEQYF
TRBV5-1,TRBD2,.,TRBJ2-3,TGCGCCAGCAGCTTGATGGGACTAGCGGGGGGCCTGGGGACAGATACGCAGTATTTT,CASSLMGLAGGLGTDTQYF
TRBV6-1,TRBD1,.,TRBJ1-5,TGTGCCAGCAGTGGGACAGGCCTCAATCAGCCCCAGCATTTT,CASSGTGLNQPQHF
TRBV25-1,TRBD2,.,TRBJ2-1,TGTGCCAGCAGCCCGAGAGTTGGGACTAGCGGTTACAATGAGCAGTTCTTC,CASSPRVGTSGYNEQFF
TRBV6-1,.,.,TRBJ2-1,TGTGCCAGCAGTGAGAACAGTGTCTCCTACAATGAGCAGTTCTTC,CASSENSVSYNEQFF
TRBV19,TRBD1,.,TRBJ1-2,TGTGCCAGTAGTATCGGGGGACAGGGCTATGGCTACACCTTC,CASSIGGQGYGYTF
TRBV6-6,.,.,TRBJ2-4,TGTGCCAGCAGTTACTCGTGGGAGGCCAAAAACATTCAGTACTTC,CASSYSWEAKNIQYF
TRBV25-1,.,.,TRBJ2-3,TGTGCCAGCACTACCACTGGAGTACGTGGTACGCAGTATTTT,CASTTTGVRGTQYF
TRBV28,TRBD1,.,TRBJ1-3,TGTGCCAGCAGAGGTACAGGGGGCGCCGGAAACACCATATATTTT,CASRGTGGAGNTIYF
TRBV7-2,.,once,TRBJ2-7,TGTGCCAGCAGTTCAAACGGGGTTTTCTACGAGCAGTACTTC,CASSSNGVFYEQYF
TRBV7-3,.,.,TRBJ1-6,TGTGCCAGCAGCTTAATCGGGGGTTTGGGGAATAATTCACCCCTCCACTTT,CASSLIGGLGNNSPLHF
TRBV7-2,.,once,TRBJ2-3,TGTGCCAGCAGCCCCTACGTCCGGGATACGCAGTATTTT,CASSPYVRDTQYF
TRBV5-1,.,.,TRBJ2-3,TGCGCCAGCAGCTTGAACCGGGGGGCCAACACAGATACGCAGTATTTT,CASSLNRGANTDTQYF
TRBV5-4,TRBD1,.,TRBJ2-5,TGTGCCAGCAGCTCCCCGGACAGGGGGGAGACCCAGTACTTC,CASSSPDRGETQYF
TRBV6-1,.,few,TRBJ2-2,TGTGCCAGCAGTGAAGGGACAGTGAACACCGGGGAGCTGTTTTTT,CASSEGTVNTGELFF
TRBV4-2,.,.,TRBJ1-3,TGTGCCAGCAGCCCAAGACAACAAGCCCGCTCTGGAAACACCATATATTTT,CASSPRQQARSGNTIYF
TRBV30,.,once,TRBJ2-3,TGTGCCTCAAGGACAGCTAGCACAGATACGCAGTATTTT,CASRTASTDTQYF
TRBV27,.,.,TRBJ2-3,TGTGCCAGCAGTCCTCGGGGCACAGATACGCAGTATTTT,CASSPRGTDTQYF
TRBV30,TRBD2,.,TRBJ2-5,TGTGCCTGGGCCCTTAGCGGGGTTGAGACCCAGTACTTC,CAWALSGVETQYF
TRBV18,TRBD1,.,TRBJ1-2,TGTGCCAGCTCGCCGGACAGGGGAGGGTATGGCTACACCTTC,CASSPDRGGYGYTF
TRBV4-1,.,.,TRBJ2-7,TGCGCCAGCAGCCAGCCTTACTGGAGTAGCGAGCAGTACTTC,CASSQPYWSSEQYF
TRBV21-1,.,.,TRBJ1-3,TGTGCCAGCAGCTACCGAGCTATAAGCTCTGGAAACACCATATATTTT,CASSYRAISSGNTIYF
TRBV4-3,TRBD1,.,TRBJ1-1,TGCGCCAGCAGCCAAGATGCAGGGGGCAACACTGAAGCTTTCTTT,CASSQDAGGNTEAFF
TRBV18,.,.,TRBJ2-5,TGTGCCAGCTCGCCCACGAGGGGGTCGGAGACCCAGTACTTC,CASSPTRGSETQYF
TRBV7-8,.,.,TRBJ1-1,TGTGCCAGCAGCTTAGAGCCATTTAGCAACACTGAAGCTTTCTTT,CASSLEPFSNTEAFF
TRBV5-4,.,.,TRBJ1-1,TGTGCCAGCAGCTCCTTCGGGGGGGCCCCGCCAGCTTTCTTT,CASSSFGGAPPAFF
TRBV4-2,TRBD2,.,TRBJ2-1,TGTGCCAGCAGCCAAGATGGTGGCGGGGGGGCGGGGAATGAGCAGTTCTTC,CASSQDGGGGAGNEQFF
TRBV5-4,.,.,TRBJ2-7,TGTGCCAGCAGCTTCGGGAGCCTCTCCTACGAGCAGTACTTC,CASSFGSLSYEQYF
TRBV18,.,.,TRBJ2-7,TGTGCCAGCTCACCCGACAGAAACTCCTACGAGCAGTACTTC,CASSPDRNSYEQYF
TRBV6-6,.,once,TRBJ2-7,TGTGCCAGCAGTCCGTCAGGGCCCCGAGGCACCTACGAGCAGTACTTC,CASSPSGPRGTYEQYF
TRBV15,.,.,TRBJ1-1,TGTGCCACCAGCAGAGGACAGGTGAACACTGAAGCTTTCTTT,CATSRGQVNTEAFF
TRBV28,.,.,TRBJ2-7,TGTGCCAGCAGAATAACAGGTTACGAGCAGTACTTC,CASRITGYEQYF
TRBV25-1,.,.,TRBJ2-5,TGTGCCAGCAGCGCCGCAGGGGGAGGGACCCAGTACTTC,CASSAAGGGTQYF
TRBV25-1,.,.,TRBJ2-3,TGTGCCAGCAGTGAACAGACTAGAGGGTGGGCGGATACGCAGTATTTT,CASSEQTRGWADTQYF
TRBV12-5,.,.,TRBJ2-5,TGTGCTAGTGGTTTGGTAGCGGGAGAGACCCAGTACTTC,CASGLVAGETQYF
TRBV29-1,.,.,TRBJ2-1,TGCAGCGTTGCCCCTCGGGGCTACAATGAGCAGTTCTTC,CSVAPRGYNEQFF
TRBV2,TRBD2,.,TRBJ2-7,TGTGCCAGCAGGCGGGAGATTTCCGGCTACGAGCAGTACTTC,CASRREISGYEQYF
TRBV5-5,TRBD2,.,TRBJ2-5,TGTGCCAGCAGCGCGACTAGCGGGAGGACCCCCCTCCAAGAGACCCAGTACTTC,CASSATSGRTPLQETQYF
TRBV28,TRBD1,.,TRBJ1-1,TGTGCCAGCAGTTTACCCCGAAATAGGCAGGGGGTGACTGAAGCTTTCTTT,CASSLPRNRQGVTEAFF
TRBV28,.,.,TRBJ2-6,TGTGCCAGCAGTTTATTGGGGAGCTCTGGGGCCAACGTCCTGACTTTC,CASSLLGSSGANVLTF
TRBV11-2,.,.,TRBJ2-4,TGTGCCAGCAGCCATCCCGCCAGTCTGCTAGCCAAAAACATTCAGTACTTC,CASSHPASLLAKNIQYF